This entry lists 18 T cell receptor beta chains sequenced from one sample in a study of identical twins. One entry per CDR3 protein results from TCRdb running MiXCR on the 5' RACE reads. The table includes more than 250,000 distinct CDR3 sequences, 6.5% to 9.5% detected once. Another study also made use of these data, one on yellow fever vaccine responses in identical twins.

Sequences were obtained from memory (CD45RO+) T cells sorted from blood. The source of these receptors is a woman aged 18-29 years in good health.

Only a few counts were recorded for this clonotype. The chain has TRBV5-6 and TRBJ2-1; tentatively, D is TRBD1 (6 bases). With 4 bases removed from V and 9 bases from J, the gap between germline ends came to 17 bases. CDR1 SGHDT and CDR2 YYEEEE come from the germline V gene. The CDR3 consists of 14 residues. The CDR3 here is CASSVQGVSGEQFF. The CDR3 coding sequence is TGTGCCAGCAGCGTACAGGGAGTATCGGGTGAGCAGTTCTTC. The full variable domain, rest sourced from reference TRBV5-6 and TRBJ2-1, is DAGVTQSPTHLIKTRGQQVTLRCSPKSGHDTVSWYQQALGQGPQFIFQYYEEEERQRGNFPDRFSGHQFPNYSSELNVNALLLGDSALYLCASSVQGVSGEQFFGPGTRLTVL.

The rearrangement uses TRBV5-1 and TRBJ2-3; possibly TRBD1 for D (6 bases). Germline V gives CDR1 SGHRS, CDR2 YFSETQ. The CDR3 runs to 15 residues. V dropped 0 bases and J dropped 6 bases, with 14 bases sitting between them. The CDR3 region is CASSLARQVGDTQYF. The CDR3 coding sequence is TGCGCCAGCAGCTTGGCGCGACAGGTTGGTGATACGCAGTATTTT.

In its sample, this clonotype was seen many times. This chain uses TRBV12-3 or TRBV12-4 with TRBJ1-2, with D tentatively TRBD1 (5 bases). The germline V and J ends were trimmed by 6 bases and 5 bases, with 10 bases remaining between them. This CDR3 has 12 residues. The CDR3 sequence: CASRGGVYGYTF. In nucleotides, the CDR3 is TGTGCCAGCAGGGGGGGAGTGTATGGCTACACCTTC.

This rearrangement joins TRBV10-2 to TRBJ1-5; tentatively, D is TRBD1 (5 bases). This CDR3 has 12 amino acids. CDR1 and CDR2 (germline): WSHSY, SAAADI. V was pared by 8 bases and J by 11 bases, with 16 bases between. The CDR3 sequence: CASGDWERTQHF. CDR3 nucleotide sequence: TGCGCCAGCGGGGACTGGGAACGGACCCAGCATTTT.

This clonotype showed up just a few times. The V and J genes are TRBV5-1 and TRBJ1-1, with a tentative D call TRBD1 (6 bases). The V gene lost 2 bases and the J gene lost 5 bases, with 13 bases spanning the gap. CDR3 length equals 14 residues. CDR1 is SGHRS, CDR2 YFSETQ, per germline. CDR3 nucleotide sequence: TGCGCCAGCAGCTTCAACGGGGGGCAAACTGAAGCTTTCTTT. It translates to CASSFNGGQTEAFF.

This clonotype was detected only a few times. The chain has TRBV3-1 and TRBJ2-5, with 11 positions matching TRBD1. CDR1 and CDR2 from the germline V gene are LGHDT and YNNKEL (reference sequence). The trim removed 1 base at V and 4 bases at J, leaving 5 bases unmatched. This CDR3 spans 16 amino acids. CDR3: CASSQGTGGVRETQYF. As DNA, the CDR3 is TGTGCCAGCAGCCAAGGGACAGGGGGCGTCAGAGAGACCCAGTACTTC.

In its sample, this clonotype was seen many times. CDR3 region: CASSLPQGGTEAFF. CDR3 coding DNA: TGTGCCAGCAGCTTACCACAGGGTGGGACTGAAGCTTTCTTT. The rearrangement joins TRBV7-8 to TRBJ1-1; maybe TRBD1 (6 bases). Trimming shortened V by 2 bases and J by 5 bases, and 12 bases separated the two germline ends. Germline V gene lookup returns CDR1 SGHVS and CDR2 FQNEAQ. This CDR3 is built from 14 residues.

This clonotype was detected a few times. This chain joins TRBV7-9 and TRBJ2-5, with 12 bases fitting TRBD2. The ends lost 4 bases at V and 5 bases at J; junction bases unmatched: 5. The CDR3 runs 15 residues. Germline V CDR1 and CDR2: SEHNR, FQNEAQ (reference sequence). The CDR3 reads CASSSVGTSGETQYF. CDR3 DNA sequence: TGTGCCAGCAGCTCGGTCGGGACTAGCGGGGAGACCCAGTACTTC.

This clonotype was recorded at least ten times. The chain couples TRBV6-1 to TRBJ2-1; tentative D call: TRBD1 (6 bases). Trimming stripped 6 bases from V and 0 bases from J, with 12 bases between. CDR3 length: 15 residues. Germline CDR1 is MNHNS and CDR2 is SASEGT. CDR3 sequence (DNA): TGTGCCAGCAGGCCCGACAGGAACTCCTACAATGAGCAGTTCTTC. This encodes CASRPDRNSYNEQFF.

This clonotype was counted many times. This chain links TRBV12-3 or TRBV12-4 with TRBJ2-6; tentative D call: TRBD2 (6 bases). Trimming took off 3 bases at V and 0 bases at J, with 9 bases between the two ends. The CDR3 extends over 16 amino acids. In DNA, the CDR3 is TGTGCCAGCAGTTTTGCGGGAATCTCTGGGGCCAACGTCCTGACTTTC. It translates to CASSFAGISGANVLTF.

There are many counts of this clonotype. The CDR3 region is CASSSPGQVLSSYNEQFF. The CDR3 region has the DNA TGTGCCAGCAGCTCCCCGGGACAGGTTCTAAGCTCCTACAATGAGCAGTTCTTC. This sequence joins TRBV11-1 and TRBJ2-1; 8 positions match TRBD1. The CDR3 is made up of 18 amino acids. Germline loops: CDR1 SGHAT, CDR2 FQDESV (reference sequence). J lost 0 bases, V lost 4 bases, and 11 bases had no gene match.

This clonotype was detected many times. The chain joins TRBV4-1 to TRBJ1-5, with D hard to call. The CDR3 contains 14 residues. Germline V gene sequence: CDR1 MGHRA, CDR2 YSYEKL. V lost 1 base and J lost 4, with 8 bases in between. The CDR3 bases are TGCGCCAGCAGCCAAGTCAGACATAATCAGCCCCAGCATTTT. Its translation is CASSQVRHNQPQHF.

Here the CDR3 DNA reads TGTGCCAGCAGGCCCGCCGGGGGCGGAGACTATGGCTACACCTTC. Translated: CASRPAGGGDYGYTF. V gene TRBV6-1 combines with J gene TRBJ1-2; tentative D call: TRBD1 (6 bases). CDR1 is MNHNS, CDR2 SASEGT, per germline. V was cut by 6 bases and J by 3 bases, with 17 bases left in between. CDR3 size: 15 residues.

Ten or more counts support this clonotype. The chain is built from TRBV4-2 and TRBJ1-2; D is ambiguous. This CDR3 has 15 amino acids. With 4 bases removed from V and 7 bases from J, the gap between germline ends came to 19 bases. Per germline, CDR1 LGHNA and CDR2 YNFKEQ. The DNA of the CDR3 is TGTGCCAGCAGCCCACTGGAGGGCTTAATAGGTGGCTACACCTTC. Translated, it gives CASSPLEGLIGGYTF.

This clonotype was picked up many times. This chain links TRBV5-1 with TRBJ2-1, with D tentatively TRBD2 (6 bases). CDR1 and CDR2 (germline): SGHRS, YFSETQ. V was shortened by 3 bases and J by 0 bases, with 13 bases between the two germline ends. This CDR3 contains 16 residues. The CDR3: CASSSAGGSSYNEQFF. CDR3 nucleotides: TGCGCCAGCAGCTCCGCTGGGGGGTCCTCCTACAATGAGCAGTTCTTC.

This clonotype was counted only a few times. CDR3 nucleotides: TGTGCCAGCAGCGTAGGGTGGACCAATGAGCAGTTCTTC. Its translation: CASSVGWTNEQFF. V gene TRBV9 combines with J gene TRBJ2-1; no definite D call. Trimming cost V 0 bases and J 6 bases, with 7 bases left between them. The germline V gene has CDR1 SGDLS and CDR2 YYNGEE. The CDR3 runs 13 residues.

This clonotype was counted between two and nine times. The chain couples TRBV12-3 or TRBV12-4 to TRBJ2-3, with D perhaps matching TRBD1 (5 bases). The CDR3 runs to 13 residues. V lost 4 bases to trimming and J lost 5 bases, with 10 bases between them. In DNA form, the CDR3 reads TGTGCCAGCAGTTCAGGGTGGGGAGATACGCAGTATTTT. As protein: CASSSGWGDTQYF.

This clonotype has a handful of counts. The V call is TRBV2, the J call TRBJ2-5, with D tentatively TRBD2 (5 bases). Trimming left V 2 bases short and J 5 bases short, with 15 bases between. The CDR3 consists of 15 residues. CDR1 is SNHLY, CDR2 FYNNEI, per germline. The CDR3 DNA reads TGTGCCAGCAGTGAACTACCAGGTCGAGGGGAGACCCAGTACTTC. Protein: CASSELPGRGETQYF.